This T cell receptor beta chain was sequenced in a study of T cell repertoires in cytomegalovirus infection (dated by TCRdb to between 2018 and 2021). Describing the broader study: Donor HLA type was relevant to the analysis, because carriage of CMV infection together with the matching HLA type was indicated by public TCR beta signatures.

What the work shows at the level of the full study, not this receptor alone: Carriers of CMV infection plus the relevant HLA type were discriminated by the cumulative frequency of public TCR beta family members in the study cohort and in an independent roughly 320-donor cohort. In the ex vivo response, HLA-C-restricted CMV-specific TCR beta clonotypes were dominant, and in two of eight donors the single most frequent clonotype came from this HLA-C-restricted group.

Sequenced using an Illumina HiSeq 1500. The raw public data were reprocessed by TCRdb itself: fastp quality trimming at Q25, MiXCR clonotype calling, in-frame beta chains only. Each record represents a unique CDR3 protein, reported with the most common genes and DNA among its rows. The sample profile shows more than 150,000 distinct CDR3 sequences; about a quarter of them were found once. Approximately 9.9% of the sample comes from the top ten. The CDR3 has 13 amino acids, counting the end cysteine and phenylalanine. CDR3 DNA is the only sequence kept; it has 39 bases, read in frame from the first base. Deletion took 4 bases off V and 8 bases off J, with a span of 14 bases between the germline ends. CDR1 and CDR2 are read off the germline V gene as SGHDN and FVKESK. Comments on this clonotype: No cognate antigen has been identified for it. No clone much larger than this one lies a single base away; base qualities are absent.

Sequencing was carried out using PBMCs. This clonotype originated in a human donor in good health (CMV status not recorded). Some clones in this sample may be carry-over from other donors' samples. This sequence uses TRBV14 and TRBJ1-2; the D gene identity is not certain. The CDR3 protein sequence reads: CASSPSRLGGYTF. At the DNA level, the sequence is TGTGCCAGCAGCCCCAGTCGCCTTGGCGGCTACACCTTC. Outside the CDR3, residues come from the reference TRBV14 and TRBJ1-2 proteins, so the full variable domain is: EAGVTQFPSHSVIEKGQTVTLRCDPISGHDNLYWYRRVMGKEIKFLLHFVKESKQDESGMPNNRFLAERTGGTYSTLKVQPAELEDSGVYFCASSPSRLGGYTFGSGTRLTVV.